This entry describes one T cell receptor (beta chain). The record originates from a study of T cells expressing NK-cell markers. In generating TCR beta cDNA, 5'RACE template switching with UMIs was used. TCRdb reprocessed the 5' RACE reads, keeping one entry per CDR3 protein, no DNA. The sample has about 440,000 distinct CDR3 sequences. The CDR3 covers 16 residues. In germline, CDR1 is MNHNS, CDR2 SASEGT. Sequenced input: blood T cells: a sorted CD56 or NKG2C T cell subset, CD4+ or CD8+ T cells, or bulk PBMC T cells (not recorded which). This clonotype was sampled from a woman aged 18 to 75 in good health. This sequence joins TRBV6-1 and TRBJ1-4. The CDR3 protein is CASGGPSSPESEKLFF.